A single sample gave rise to the 30 T cell receptor beta chains below, sequenced in a study of blood T cell repertoires in COVID-19. Produced via immunoSEQ multiplex PCR; TCRdb's table is partial and in-frame only. There are just under 75,000 clones in the sample; approximately 80% occur only once, and 2.5% lies in the top ten. Sequenced material: peripheral blood. These TCRs come from an elderly man with active or convalescent COVID-19.

The rearrangement uses TRBV7-2 and TRBJ2-7; D is undetermined. Germline V gives CDR1 SGHTA, CDR2 FQGNSA. V gave up 1 base and J gave up 3 bases, with 7 bases separating them. There are 13 residues in the CDR3. CDR3 region: CASSLDPVYEQYF. CDR3 coding DNA: TGTGCCAGCAGCTTAGATCCCGTCTACGAGCAGTACTTC.

V is TRBV18 and J is TRBJ2-7; 9 nucleotides match TRBD1. Germline V lookup: CDR1 KGHSH, CDR2 LQKENI. The CDR3 length is 16 residues. V trimming: 3 bases; J trimming: 2 bases; junction bases outside the gene matches: 8. The CDR3 DNA reads as TGTGCCAGCTCACCGGGACCGGGACAGGGACCCTACGAGCAGTACTTC. Its protein is CASSPGPGQGPYEQYF.

This clone was seen only a few times. This CDR3 is CASSLGASYNEQFF. DNA for the CDR3: TGCGCCAGCAGCTTGGGTGCGAGCTACAATGAGCAGTTCTTC. The chain uses TRBV5-1 and TRBJ2-1, with unresolved D. Germline V gives CDR1 SGHRS, CDR2 YFSETQ. CDR3 length: 14 residues. Trimming took 0 bases from V and 3 from J, leaving 7 bases between them.

The chain couples TRBV4-2 to TRBJ2-7; 10 nucleotides match TRBD1. The CDR3 is 15 amino acids. The trim removed 1 base at V and 2 bases at J, leaving 2 bases unmatched. CDR1 is LGHNA and CDR2 is YNFKEQ in the germline V gene. CDR3 region: CASSQVTGGPYEQYF. CDR3 DNA sequence: TGTGCCAGCAGCCAAGTGACAGGGGGCCCCTACGAGCAGTACTTC.

V gene TRBV2 combines with J gene TRBJ1-6; D is perhaps TRBD1 (5 bases). V dropped 4 bases and J dropped 6 bases, with 13 bases sitting between them. Germline loops: CDR1 SNHLY, CDR2 FYNNEI. The CDR3 contains 15 residues. The CDR3 loop is CASSGTGLGNSPLHF. The CDR3 DNA sequence: TGTGCCAGCAGTGGGACGGGACTCGGTAATTCACCCCTCCACTTT.

The chain uses TRBV7-5 and TRBJ1-5; the table's D call of TRBD1 was not tested on the DNA. TRBV7-5 is reported as a pseudogene. This CDR3 comprises 14 residues. The CDR3 DNA reads as TGTGCCAGAAGCTTGGGGCTTAGCAATCAGCCCCAGCATTTT. Its protein product is CARSLGLSNQPQHF.

This chain joins TRBV7-8 and TRBJ1-5; 7 nucleotides line up with TRBD1. J was trimmed by 0 bases and V by 5 bases; bases with no gene match: 13. The CDR3 consists of 18 residues. CDR1 and CDR2 from the germline V gene are SGHVS and FQNEAQ. CDR3 DNA sequence: TGTGCCAGCAGCCAGTACACCGGGACAGCTAATAGCAATCAGCCCCAGCATTTT. This encodes CASSQYTGTANSNQPQHF. Variable domain in full (rest from reference TRBV7-8 and TRBJ1-5): GAGVSQSPRYKVAKRGQDVALRCDPISGHVSLFWYQQALGQGPEFLTYFQNEAQLDKSGLPSDRFFAERPEGSVSTLKIQRTQQEDSAVYLCASSQYTGTANSNQPQHFGDGTRLSIL.

This clone was observed once. In nucleotides, the CDR3 is TGTGCCATCAGTGATTTAGGAGCGGGGCCCTCCACCGGGGAGCTGTTTTTT. Protein: CAISDLGAGPSTGELFF. This chain joins TRBV10-3 and TRBJ2-2; 7 bases map to TRBD2. This CDR3 region has 17 residues. V shed 3 bases, J shed 4 bases, and the junction held 11 bases outside the gene matches. Per the germline V gene, CDR1 is ENHRY and CDR2 is SYGVKD.

This chain joins TRBV18 and TRBJ2-7, with D tentatively TRBD1 (6 bases). V dropped 3 bases and J dropped 1 base, with 13 bases sitting between them. CDR1 is KGHSH and CDR2 is LQKENI in the germline V gene. CDR3 length: 15 amino acids. DNA for the CDR3: TGTGCCAGCTCACCCCGACAGGCCCGATCCTACGAGCAGTACTTC. Its protein product is CASSPRQARSYEQYF.

This sequence joins TRBV10-2 and TRBJ2-7; 8 bases are shared with TRBD2. This CDR3 comprises 15 residues. Germline CDR1 WSHSY, CDR2 SAAADI. J gave up 3 bases and V 0 bases, and 4 bases lay outside the gene matches. This CDR3 is CASSESKAGGYEQYF. The CDR3 bases are TGCGCCAGCAGTGAGTCGAAGGCGGGAGGCTACGAGCAGTACTTC.

This chain uses TRBV5-6 with TRBJ1-2; D perhaps matches TRBD1 (5 bases). Trimming pared 5 bases from V and 2 bases from J, leaving 16 bases between. This CDR3 region has 15 residues. Germline V CDR1 and CDR2: SGHDT, YYEEEE. The CDR3 DNA is TGTGCCAGCAGTCTGGGGAGGGGCAAGAACTATGGCTACACCTTC. Residues: CASSLGRGKNYGYTF.

The chain carries TRBV6-6 and TRBJ2-1; 11 positions agree with TRBD2. With 6 bases clipped from V and 6 bases from J, the junction kept 4 bases outside the gene matches. The CDR3 length is 14 residues. Germline lookup yields CDR1 MNHNY and CDR2 SVGAGI (reference sequence). CDR3: CASRRLAGPNEQFF. The CDR3 coding sequence is TGTGCCAGCAGGAGACTAGCGGGACCCAATGAGCAGTTCTTC.

The chain recombines TRBV4-2 with TRBJ2-3, with TRBD2 matching 9 bases. Germline V CDR1 and CDR2: LGHNA, YNFKEQ. The V gene end was trimmed by 4 bases and the J gene end by 4 bases; junction bases not matched to a gene: 6. This CDR3 region has 15 residues. CDR3 in amino acids: CASSRSGSRADTQYF. In DNA, the CDR3 is TGTGCCAGCAGCCGTAGCGGGAGTAGAGCAGATACGCAGTATTTT.

This sequence joins TRBV6-2 or TRBV6-3 and TRBJ2-7; 10 positions agree with TRBD1. Trimming at V came to 3 bases and at J to 2 bases, leaving 10 bases not matched to a gene. Looked up from germline, CDR1 is MNHEY and CDR2 is SVGEGT. This CDR3 region has 17 residues. The CDR3 spells CASSYETGGSRTYEQYF. CDR3 DNA sequence: TGTGCCAGCAGTTATGAGACAGGGGGCTCGAGGACCTACGAGCAGTACTTC.

The chain has TRBV19 and TRBJ2-1, with 16 bases that match TRBD2. V lost 6 bases, J lost 10 bases, and 9 bases stayed unmatched. Germline CDR1 and CDR2: LNHDA and SQIVND (reference sequence). The CDR3 is 16 amino acids. The CDR3 sequence is CASSGTSGRAWAEQFF. CDR3 coding DNA: TGTGCCAGTAGCGGGACTAGCGGGAGGGCCTGGGCAGAGCAGTTCTTC.

The chain combines TRBV6-2 or TRBV6-3 with TRBJ1-2, with TRBD1 matching 8 bases. V was pared by 2 bases and J by 2 bases, with 7 bases of the junction left unmatched. Germline lookup yields CDR1 MNHEY and CDR2 SVGEGT. CDR3 length: 16 amino acids. CDR3 bases: TGTGCCAGCAGTTACGACAGGGGAATGCCGAACTATGGCTACACCTTC. It yields the protein CASSYDRGMPNYGYTF.

This clone has just a few counts. The chain joins TRBV10-3 to TRBJ2-1; possible D gene TRBD2, 6 bases. The ends were cut back, 10 bases at V and 4 bases at J, with 17 bases in the middle. CDR3 length: 14 residues. The germline V gene has CDR1 ENHRY and CDR2 SYGVKD. This CDR3 reads CATGLASEYNEQFF. The CDR3 DNA reads TGTGCCACCGGCTTGGCTAGCGAGTACAATGAGCAGTTCTTC.

The J gene is TRBJ2-1, the V gene TRBV27; TRBD2 aligns across 12 bases. The junction had 9 bases not matched to a gene; V was cut back by 6 bases and J by 9 bases. The CDR3 spans 15 residues. Germline V CDR1 and CDR2: MNHEY, SMNVEV (reference sequence). The CDR3 DNA reads as TGTGCCAGCAGGGACCGACTAGCGGGAGTAATTGAGCAGTTCTTC. Protein sequence: CASRDRLAGVIEQFF.

A few counts support this clone. The chain is built from TRBV7-9 and TRBJ1-1; D is uncertain. Germline assignment: CDR1 SEHNR and CDR2 FQNEAQ (reference sequence). V was pared by 1 base and J by 8 bases, with 8 bases between. This CDR3 has 12 residues. Here the CDR3 reads CASSLVAEEAFF. The CDR3 DNA reads TGTGCCAGCAGCTTAGTGGCCGAAGAAGCTTTCTTT.

A remark on this clone: Other DNA sequences in the sample encode the same CDR3. V usage is TRBV2 and J usage is TRBJ2-5, with D possibly being TRBD2 (5 bases). V gave up 7 bases and J gave up 2 bases, with 11 bases separating them. Per germline, CDR1 SNHLY and CDR2 FYNNEI. This CDR3 comprises 13 residues. This chain's CDR3 is CASTGRRQETQYF. CDR3 bases: TGTGCCAGCACCGGGCGGAGGCAAGAGACCCAGTACTTC.

This chain uses TRBV3-1 (or the pseudogene TRBV3-2) with TRBJ1-3; D unclear. With 1 base removed from V and 3 bases from J, the gap between germline ends came to 10 bases. Germline CDR1 and CDR2: LGHDT and YNNKEL (reference sequence). The CDR3 spans 15 residues. CDR3 bases: TGTGCCAGCAGCCAAGGAAGGGAGTTTGGAAACACCATATATTTT. Translating it yields CASSQGREFGNTIYF.

This clone was seen more than once but under ten times. The chain combines TRBV18 with TRBJ2-1, with no clear D. CDR3 length: 13 amino acids. Trimming cost V 3 bases and J 4 bases, with 7 bases left between them. Germline V gene lookup returns CDR1 KGHSH and CDR2 LQKENI. The chain's CDR3 is CASSPGQYNEQFF. The CDR3 bases are TGTGCCAGCTCACCTGGCCAGTACAATGAGCAGTTCTTC.

The V and J genes are TRBV6-2 or TRBV6-3 and TRBJ1-6; 10 bases agree with TRBD1. This CDR3 region has 15 residues. Germline loops: CDR1 MNHEY, CDR2 SVGEGT. V lost 5 bases, J lost 7 bases, and 5 bases stayed unmatched. The CDR3 bases are TGTGCCAGCAGTCCCCAGGACAGGGGGAATTCACCCCTCCACTTT. This gives the protein CASSPQDRGNSPLHF.

A single count supports this clone. V is TRBV3-1 (or the pseudogene TRBV3-2) and J is TRBJ2-5; TRBD1 matches at 11 bases. The V segment lost 2 bases and the J segment 5 bases; nucleotides outside the gene matches: 10. The CDR3 has 17 residues. The germline gives CDR1 LGHDT, CDR2 YNNKEL (reference sequence). In DNA, the CDR3 is TGTGCCAGCAGCCAACCCCCGGGACAGGGGGATCGGGAGACCCAGTACTTC. Amino acid sequence: CASSQPPGQGDRETQYF.

CDR3: CASSLSPSRPNTGELFF. The DNA for the CDR3 is TGTGCCAGCAGTTTATCCCCGTCTAGGCCTAACACCGGGGAGCTGTTTTTT. V and J are TRBV27 and TRBJ2-2; D is unclear. Germline assignment: CDR1 MNHEY and CDR2 SMNVEV (reference sequence). This CDR3 spans 17 amino acids. V was clipped by 0 bases and J by 2 bases, with 13 bases between them.

The table lists this clone with a count of one. The gene calls are TRBV4-1 and TRBJ1-5; 10 bases match TRBD1. V lost 0 bases to trimming and J lost 5 bases; unmatched junction nucleotides: 10. CDR3 length: 18 residues. CDR1 MGHRA and CDR2 YSYEKL come from the germline V gene. The CDR3 reads CASSQDFGGDRGHQPQHF. CDR3 nucleotides: TGCGCCAGCAGCCAAGATTTCGGTGGGGACAGGGGTCATCAGCCCCAGCATTTT.

This chain links TRBV4-1 with TRBJ1-6; TRBD1 is a possible D gene (6 bases). The CDR3 is 16 amino acids. V was pared by 4 bases and J by 9 bases, with 19 bases between. In germline, CDR1 is MGHRA, CDR2 YSYEKL. Written as DNA, the CDR3 is TGCGCCAGCAGCCTCCTCCGACAGGAACGCTCTTCACCCCTCCACTTT. Residues: CASSLLRQERSSPLHF.

The V and J genes are TRBV6-5 and TRBJ2-2; 7 nucleotides align to TRBD1. This CDR3 contains 14 residues. Germline CDR1 and CDR2: MNHEY and SVGAGI. J was trimmed by 0 bases and V by 6 bases; bases with no gene match: 1. CDR3 amino acids: CASRDRANTGELFF. The CDR3 DNA reads as TGTGCCAGCAGAGACAGGGCGAACACCGGGGAGCTGTTTTTT.

The V gene is TRBV5-1, the J gene TRBJ1-5, with D possibly matching TRBD1 (5 bases). This CDR3 is 14 amino acids long. Trimming took off 9 bases at V and 0 bases at J, with 13 bases between the two ends. The germline CDR1 and CDR2 sequences are SGHRS and YFSETQ. The CDR3 nucleotides read TGCGCCATCACTCGGGGGGTTAGCAATCAGCCCCAGCATTTT. Amino acid sequence: CAITRGVSNQPQHF.

This chain joins TRBV4-1 and TRBJ2-7, with a possible D match to TRBD1 (6 bases). Per germline, CDR1 MGHRA and CDR2 YSYEKL. The CDR3 covers 16 residues. V lost 4 bases to trimming and J lost 4 bases, with 20 bases between them. The CDR3 sequence is CASSPRDMGVSYEQYF. In nucleotides, the CDR3 is TGCGCCAGCAGCCCCCGGGACATGGGTGTTTCGTACGAGCAGTACTTC.